This T cell receptor (beta chain) was identified in a study of blood T cell repertoires in COVID-19. Study-level background: From T cells, B-cell-depleted T cells, or PBMCs came the material, which was cDNA or gDNA.

Sequencing used immunoSEQ multiplex PCR; TCRdb keeps in-frame clones, though not all of them. The table records about 500,000 clones, 89% of them present only once. The V gene lost 4 bases and the J gene lost 6 bases, with 9 bases spanning the gap. This CDR3 region has 13 residues. In germline, CDR1 is KGHSY, CDR2 FQNENV. This sequence was found in a man aged 18-30 years with COVID-19, enrolled during active disease. Sequenced material: peripheral blood. This chain joins TRBV16 and TRBJ2-2; D gene uncertain. As DNA, the CDR3 is TGTGCCAGCAGCCCCCGTCGAGCCGGGGAGCTGTTTTTT. This sequence encodes CASSPRRAGELFF.